Listed below are T cell receptor beta chains from one sample, sequenced in a study of identical twins. TCRdb independently ran MiXCR on the 5' RACE reads; one entry per CDR3 protein. The table has about 530,000 distinct CDR3 sequences, 20% to 25% seen once. The same data also went into a second study, on yellow fever vaccine responses in identical twins.

The specimen sequenced was CD4+ T cells sorted from blood. These receptors came from a woman between 18 and 30 years old in good health. The CDR3 runs from the conserved cysteine through the conserved F or W. D genes are given only for firm matches. Size tells how often a clone was seen (once, few, many) or the class of an expanded clone, and some rows leave it out.

D: .
size: few
J: TRBJ1-1
V: TRBV14
DNA: TGTGCCAGCACCCCGGGACACTCGAACACTGAAGCTTTCTTT
CDR3: CASTPGHSNTEAFF

D: .
size: .
J: TRBJ2-7
V: TRBV29-1
DNA: TGCAGCGTTGAATCACCGCGCAGGGGATCCTACGAGCAGTACTTC
CDR3: CSVESPRRGSYEQYF

D: TRBD2
size: once
J: TRBJ2-1
V: TRBV7-2
DNA: TGTGCCAGCAGCGGAGCGGGGGCGGACGCGGGGGCCCATTACAATGAGCAGTTCTTC
CDR3: CASSGAGADAGAHYNEQFF

D: TRBD1
size: .
J: TRBJ1-2
V: TRBV20-1
DNA: TGCAGTGCTCCACGGACAGGGTGGAATGGCTACACCTTC
CDR3: CSAPRTGWNGYTF

D: TRBD1
size: .
J: TRBJ1-1
V: TRBV12-3/TRBV12-4
DNA: TGTGCCAGCACCGACGACAGGGGCACTGAAGCTTTCTTT
CDR3: CASTDDRGTEAFF

D: TRBD1
size: few
J: TRBJ2-2
V: TRBV6-1
DNA: TGTGCCAGCACCCTATCGGGACAGACGAACACCGGGGAGCTGTTTTTT
CDR3: CASTLSGQTNTGELFF

D: TRBD1
size: few
J: TRBJ2-7
V: TRBV11-2
DNA: TGTGCCAGCAGCTTAGTCGGGACAGGTATCACCTACGAGCAGTACTTC
CDR3: CASSLVGTGITYEQYF

D: .
size: few
J: TRBJ1-6
V: TRBV12-3/TRBV12-4
DNA: TGTGCCAGCAGGAGCCGGGACCGTACCTATAATTCACCCCTCCACTTT
CDR3: CASRSRDRTYNSPLHF

D: TRBD2
size: .
J: TRBJ2-3
V: TRBV4-1
DNA: TGCGCCAGCAGCCAGTTGGGGCTAGCGGCCACAGATACGCAGTATTTT
CDR3: CASSQLGLAATDTQYF

D: TRBD2
size: few
J: TRBJ2-3
V: TRBV24-1
DNA: TGTGCCACCAGTGATGCCACTAGCGGGAGGGGGGATACGCAGTATTTT
CDR3: CATSDATSGRGDTQYF

D: .
size: once
J: TRBJ2-4
V: TRBV27
DNA: TGTGCCAGCAGTTCACGGACGGTAGCCAAAAACATTCAGTACTTC
CDR3: CASSSRTVAKNIQYF

D: TRBD2
size: many
J: TRBJ2-7
V: TRBV12-3/TRBV12-4
DNA: TGTGCCAGCAGTCCGGGACTAGCGAAATACGAGCAGTACTTC
CDR3: CASSPGLAKYEQYF

D: TRBD1
size: .
J: TRBJ1-2
V: TRBV4-1
DNA: TGCGCCAGCAGCCAATTGAATCTGACAGGGAGGAATGGCTACACCTTC
CDR3: CASSQLNLTGRNGYTF

D: TRBD1
size: .
J: TRBJ2-1
V: TRBV20-1
DNA: TGCAGTGCTAGAGAACTGGGACAGGGTTACAATGAGCAGTTCTTC
CDR3: CSARELGQGYNEQFF

D: TRBD2
size: .
J: TRBJ2-1
V: TRBV7-8
DNA: TGTGCCAGCAGCTTAGTGTGGACTAGCGTGGCTGAGCAGTTCTTC
CDR3: CASSLVWTSVAEQFF

D: .
size: .
J: TRBJ2-2
V: TRBV24-1
DNA: TGTGCCACCAGTTTCGGAACCGGGGAGCTGTTTTTT
CDR3: CATSFGTGELFF

D: TRBD1
size: few
J: TRBJ2-1
V: TRBV2
DNA: TGTGCCAGCAGAGCGGACAGGATGTACAATGAGCAGTTCTTC
CDR3: CASRADRMYNEQFF

D: TRBD2
size: few
J: TRBJ2-5
V: TRBV12-3/TRBV12-4
DNA: TGTGCCAGCAGTTTAGCTAGGCTAGCGGCAGAGACCCAGTACTTC
CDR3: CASSLARLAAETQYF

D: .
size: .
J: TRBJ1-1
V: TRBV6-5
DNA: TGTGCCAGCAGTTACCAGTTACAGGGTAAAGCTTTCTTT
CDR3: CASSYQLQGKAFF

D: TRBD1
size: .
J: TRBJ1-4
V: TRBV5-1
DNA: TGCGCCAGCCGGGACAGGGAAAATGAAAAACTGTTTTTT
CDR3: CASRDRENEKLFF

D: TRBD1
size: .
J: TRBJ2-3
V: TRBV2
DNA: TGTGCCAGCTCCGGGACAGGGGGTGCAGATACGCAGTATTTT
CDR3: CASSGTGGADTQYF

D: .
size: few
J: TRBJ2-1
V: TRBV11-3
DNA: TGTGCCAGCAGCTTTTTTGGCAATAATGAGCAGTTCTTC
CDR3: CASSFFGNNEQFF

D: .
size: few
J: TRBJ2-7
V: TRBV29-1
DNA: TGCAGCACAACAACAGGGTCTGGGGTTTACGAGCAGTACTTC
CDR3: CSTTTGSGVYEQYF

D: .
size: few
J: TRBJ2-7
V: TRBV12-3/TRBV12-4
DNA: TGTGCCAGCAACTCAAGGGGTCGGAACTCCTACGAGCAGTACTTC
CDR3: CASNSRGRNSYEQYF

D: .
size: .
J: TRBJ2-1
V: TRBV5-1
DNA: TGCGCCAGCAGCTTGGTGCTGGCTAGCTCCTACAATGAGCAGTTCTTC
CDR3: CASSLVLASSYNEQFF

D: .
size: .
J: TRBJ2-5
V: TRBV11-2
DNA: TGTGCCAGCAAGAGGAACAGGGACCAAGAGACCCAGTACTTC
CDR3: CASKRNRDQETQYF

D: TRBD2
size: few
J: TRBJ2-2
V: TRBV7-3
DNA: TGTGCCAGTTACGTCCAATGGGGACTAGAGAACACCGGGGAGCTGTTTTTT
CDR3: CASYVQWGLENTGELFF

D: .
size: few
J: TRBJ1-3
V: TRBV20-1
DNA: TGCAGTGCTCGGACAGCCTCTGGAAACACCATATATTTT
CDR3: CSARTASGNTIYF

D: .
size: .
J: TRBJ1-1
V: TRBV12-3/TRBV12-4
DNA: TGTGCCAGCAAGACAGTATCGGAATTTTGGACTGAAGCTTTCTTT
CDR3: CASKTVSEFWTEAFF

D: TRBD1
size: .
J: TRBJ2-5
V: TRBV12-3/TRBV12-4
DNA: TGTGCCAGCAGTTTTGATGTCGTGGACAGGGAGTGGGAGACCCAGTACTTC
CDR3: CASSFDVVDREWETQYF

D: TRBD1
size: .
J: TRBJ1-2
V: TRBV19
DNA: TGTGCCAGTAGTCCCTCGACAGGGACTAACTATGGCTACACCTTC
CDR3: CASSPSTGTNYGYTF

D: TRBD2
size: few
J: TRBJ2-2
V: TRBV10-3
DNA: TGTGCCATCAGTACCCTAGCGGGACTTAACACCGGGGAGCTGTTTTTT
CDR3: CAISTLAGLNTGELFF

D: .
size: .
J: TRBJ1-1
V: TRBV5-1
DNA: TGCGCCAGCAGCCCCTATGGAGACCTGAACACTGAAGCTTTCTTT
CDR3: CASSPYGDLNTEAFF

D: TRBD2
size: few
J: TRBJ2-3
V: TRBV3-1
DNA: TGTGCCAGCAGCCAAGACACGCGGGGGGGCACAGATACGCAGTATTTT
CDR3: CASSQDTRGGTDTQYF

D: .
size: few
J: TRBJ2-2
V: TRBV9
DNA: TGTGCCAGCAGCGTAGCTCACGGGGCGTCGAACACCGGGGAGCTGTTTTTT
CDR3: CASSVAHGASNTGELFF

D: .
size: .
J: TRBJ1-4
V: TRBV6-2/TRBV6-3
DNA: TGTGCCAGCAGTTACTCCAGAACGGATGAAAAACTGTTTTTT
CDR3: CASSYSRTDEKLFF